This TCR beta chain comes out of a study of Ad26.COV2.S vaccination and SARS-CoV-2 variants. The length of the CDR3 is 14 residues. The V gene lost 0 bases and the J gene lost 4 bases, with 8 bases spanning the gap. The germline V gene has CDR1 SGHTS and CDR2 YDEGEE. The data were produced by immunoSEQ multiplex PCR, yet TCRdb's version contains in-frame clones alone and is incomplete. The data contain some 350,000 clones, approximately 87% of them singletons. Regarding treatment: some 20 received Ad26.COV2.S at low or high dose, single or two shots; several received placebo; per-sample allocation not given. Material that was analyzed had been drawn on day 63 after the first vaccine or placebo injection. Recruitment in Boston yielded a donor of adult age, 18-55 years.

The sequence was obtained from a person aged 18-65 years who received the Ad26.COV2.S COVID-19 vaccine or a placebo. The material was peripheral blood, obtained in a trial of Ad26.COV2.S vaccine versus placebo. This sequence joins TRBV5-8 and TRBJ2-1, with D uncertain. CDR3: CASSLEAGYNEQFF. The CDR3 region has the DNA TGTGCCAGCAGCTTGGAGGCAGGTTACAATGAGCAGTTCTTC.